The 10 T cell receptor beta chains given below trace back to one sample, sequenced in a study of human T cells and chemical hapten exposure. The time point here: patch test 1, 2 weeks after DPC sensitization. The treatment denotes: therapeutic diphenylcyclopropenone sensitization with weekly scalp DPC. TCRdb ran MiXCR on the RACE reads and lists one entry per CDR3 protein. The table has roughly 82,000 distinct CDR3 sequences, approximately 10% seen once. The sample here was whole blood, taken in connection with sensitization to the hapten diphenylcyclopropenone (DPC). The receptors here all came from a woman aged 60 to 75 with alopecia areata. Some clones in this sample may be carry-over from other donors' samples.

The table lists this clonotype with many counts. CDR3 in DNA: TGTGCCAGCAGCCCGACAGGAAACACCGGGGAGCTGTTTTTT. This gives the protein CASSPTGNTGELFF. J is TRBJ2-2 and V is TRBV7-3, with D maybe TRBD1 (6 bases). V was clipped by 5 bases and J by 2 bases, with 9 bases between them. CDR1 is SGHTA and CDR2 is FQGTGA in the germline V gene. This CDR3 is 14 amino acids long. The complete variable domain, with remaining parts taken from reference TRBV7-3 and TRBJ2-2, reads GAGVSQTPSNKVTEKGKYVELRCDPISGHTALYWYRQSLGQGPEFLIYFQGTGAADDSGLPNDRFFAVRPEGSVSTLKIQRTERGDSAVYLCASSPTGNTGELFFGEGSRLTVL.

This clonotype was detected many times. The chain couples TRBV18 to TRBJ1-6, with TRBD1 matching over 7 bases. This CDR3 has 15 residues. Trimming took 5 bases from V and 3 from J; bases not matched to a gene: 4. The germline V gene encodes CDR1 KGHSH and CDR2 LQKENI. The CDR3 loop is CASSARDSYNSPLHF. Written as DNA, the CDR3 is TGTGCCAGCTCAGCACGGGACAGCTATAATTCACCCCTCCACTTT.

The V call is TRBV5-1, the J call TRBJ1-1, with D hard to call. Germline V gene lookup returns CDR1 SGHRS and CDR2 YFSETQ. The ends were cut back, 4 bases at V and 3 bases at J, with 10 bases in the middle. The CDR3 is 13 amino acids. The CDR3 spells CASSVQLDTEAFF. The CDR3, as DNA: TGCGCCAGCAGCGTACAGCTAGACACTGAAGCTTTCTTT.

The V gene is TRBV12-3 or TRBV12-4, the J gene TRBJ2-2; 14 bases fit TRBD2. The V segment lost 6 bases and the J segment 0 bases; nucleotides outside the gene matches: 9. The CDR3 is 19 residues long. The CDR3, as DNA: TGTGCCAGCAGCCCTGGGACTAGCGGGGGAGCCCCGAACACCGGGGAGCTGTTTTTT. It translates to CASSPGTSGGAPNTGELFF.

This chain links TRBV29-1 with TRBJ1-1; a possible D gene is TRBD1 (6 bases). Looked up from germline, CDR1 is SQVTM and CDR2 is ANQGSEA. The CDR3 has 13 residues. V was cut by 8 bases and J by 0 bases, with 13 bases left in between. The CDR3 loop reads CSSTQGMNTEAFF. The CDR3 region has the DNA TGCAGCTCCACACAGGGTATGAACACTGAAGCTTTCTTT.

The J gene is TRBJ1-5, the V gene TRBV11-2; TRBD1 matches 8 bases. J was trimmed by 7 bases and V by 4 bases; bases with no gene match: 3. There are 13 residues in the CDR3. The germline V gene has CDR1 SGHAT and CDR2 FQNNGV. CDR3 loop: CASSSDRGQPQHF. The CDR3 coding sequence is TGTGCCAGCAGCTCTGACAGGGGCCAGCCCCAGCATTTT.

This clonotype was seen repeatedly, ten times or more. The chain links TRBV7-9 to TRBJ1-2; no reliable D call. In germline, CDR1 is SEHNR, CDR2 FQNEAQ (reference sequence). Trimming pared 5 bases from V and 4 bases from J, leaving 11 bases between. The CDR3 runs to 13 residues. CDR3 protein: CASSPYVGYGYTF. Here the CDR3 DNA reads TGTGCCAGCAGCCCGTATGTTGGCTATGGCTACACCTTC.

A few counts support this clonotype. V usage is TRBV5-5 and J usage is TRBJ1-1; D uncertain. The CDR3 is 12 amino acids. Trimming removed 4 bases at V and 0 bases at J, with 4 bases between. CDR1 is SGHKS and CDR2 is YYEKEE in the germline V gene (reference sequence). The CDR3: CASSHLNTEAFF. DNA for the CDR3: TGTGCCAGCAGCCACCTGAACACTGAAGCTTTCTTT.

The chain couples TRBV3-1 to TRBJ1-2, with TRBD1 matching over 9 bases. The germline V gene encodes CDR1 LGHDT and CDR2 YNNKEL (reference sequence). V shed 1 base, J shed 5 bases, and the junction held 2 bases outside the gene matches. This CDR3 spans 14 amino acids. The CDR3 sequence is CASSQGDRAYGYTF. CDR3 in DNA: TGTGCCAGCAGCCAAGGGGACAGGGCGTATGGCTACACCTTC.

This clonotype was seen repeatedly, ten times or more. The V and J genes are TRBV3-1 and TRBJ2-3; 8 bases are shared with TRBD2. CDR1 is LGHDT and CDR2 is YNNKEL in the germline V gene (reference sequence). This CDR3 spans 14 amino acids. The trim removed 4 bases at V and 6 bases at J, leaving 6 bases unmatched. CDR3 sequence reads: CASSRPTSVDTQYF. The CDR3 DNA reads as TGTGCCAGCAGCCGCCCGACTAGCGTGGATACGCAGTATTTT.